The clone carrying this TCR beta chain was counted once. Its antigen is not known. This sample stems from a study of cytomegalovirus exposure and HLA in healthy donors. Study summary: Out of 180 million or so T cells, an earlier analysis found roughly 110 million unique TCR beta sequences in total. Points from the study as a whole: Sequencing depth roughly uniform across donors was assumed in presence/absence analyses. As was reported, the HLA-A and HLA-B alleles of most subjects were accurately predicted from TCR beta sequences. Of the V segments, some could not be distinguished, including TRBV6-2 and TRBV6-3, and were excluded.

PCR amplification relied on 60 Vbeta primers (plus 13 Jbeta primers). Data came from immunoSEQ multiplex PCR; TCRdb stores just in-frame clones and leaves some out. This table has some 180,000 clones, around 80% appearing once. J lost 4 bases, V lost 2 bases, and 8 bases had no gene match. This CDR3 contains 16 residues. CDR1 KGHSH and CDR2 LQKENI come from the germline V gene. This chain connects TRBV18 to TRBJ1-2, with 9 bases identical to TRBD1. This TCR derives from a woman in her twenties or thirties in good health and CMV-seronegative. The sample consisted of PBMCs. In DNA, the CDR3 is TGTGCCAGCTCACCAACAGGGGGCGCCCAACTCTATGGCTACACCTTC. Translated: CASSPTGGAQLYGYTF.